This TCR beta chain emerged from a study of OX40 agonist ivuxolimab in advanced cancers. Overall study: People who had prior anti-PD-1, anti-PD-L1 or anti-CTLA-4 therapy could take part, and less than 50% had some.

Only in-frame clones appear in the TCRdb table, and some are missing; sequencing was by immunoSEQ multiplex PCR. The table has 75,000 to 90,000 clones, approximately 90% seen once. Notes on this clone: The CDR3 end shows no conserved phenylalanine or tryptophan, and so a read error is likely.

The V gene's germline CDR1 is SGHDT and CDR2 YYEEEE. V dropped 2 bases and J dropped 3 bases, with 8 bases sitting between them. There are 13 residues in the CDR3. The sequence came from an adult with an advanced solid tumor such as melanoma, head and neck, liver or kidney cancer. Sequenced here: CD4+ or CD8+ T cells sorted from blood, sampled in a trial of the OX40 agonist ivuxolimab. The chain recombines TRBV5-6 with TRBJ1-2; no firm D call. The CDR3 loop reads CASSFIDDYGYTS. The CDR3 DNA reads TGTGCCAGCAGCTTCATAGACGACTATGGCTACACCTCC.